This entry lists 24 T cell receptor beta chains sequenced from one sample in a study of T cell repertoires in cytomegalovirus infection. TCRdb fed the reads into MiXCR, producing one record per CDR3 protein. The sample gives 100,000 to 150,000 distinct CDR3 sequences, roughly 32% of which show up once; approximately 59% is in the top ten. The antigens of these receptors remain unknown. Sample: CD8+ T cells from cultured PBMCs, taken from culture after CMV antigen stimulation. These receptors all stem from a human donor in good health (CMV status not recorded). Some clones in this sample may be carry-over from other donors' samples.

The chain combines TRBV27 with TRBJ2-7, with D uncertain. V was pared by 4 bases and J by 6 bases, with 10 bases between. The germline V gene encodes CDR1 MNHEY and CDR2 SMNVEV (reference sequence). This CDR3 region has 12 residues. For the CDR3, the DNA is TGTGCCAGCAGTTCCCGGACGGGCGAGCAGTACTTC. This encodes CASSSRTGEQYF.

The chain carries TRBV11-2 and TRBJ2-7, with 12 bases that match TRBD2. V trimming: 3 bases; J trimming: 3 bases; junction bases outside the gene matches: 3. Per germline, CDR1 SGHAT and CDR2 FQNNGV. CDR3 length equals 15 residues. CDR3 nucleotides: TGTGCCAGCAGCTTCACTAGCGGGGGGTGCTACGAGCAGTACTTC. Its protein is CASSFTSGGCYEQYF.

The chain links TRBV7-9 to TRBJ2-3; weak D call: TRBD2 (5 bases). The germline V gene has CDR1 SEHNR and CDR2 FQNEAQ (reference sequence). CDR3 length: 16 amino acids. With 5 bases removed from V and 1 base from J, the gap between germline ends came to 16 bases. The DNA for the CDR3 is TGTGCCAGCAGCATACCCGGGATCTCAGGCACAGATACGCAGTATTTT. Amino acids: CASSIPGISGTDTQYF.

The chain carries TRBV7-9 and TRBJ2-1; 8 bases are shared with TRBD2. This CDR3 is built from 20 residues. Trimming cost V 6 bases and J 3 bases; bases outside gene matches: 22. CDR1 is SEHNR and CDR2 is FQNEAQ in the germline V gene (reference sequence). The DNA for the CDR3 is TGTGCCAGCAGAGACCCTCCGGGGTGGGTAGCGGGGCCCCTCTACAATGAGCAGTTCTTC. Translated, it gives CASRDPPGWVAGPLYNEQFF.

This clonotype was picked up a small number of times. This sequence joins TRBV29-1 and TRBJ1-2; 9 bases fit TRBD1. The germline V gene encodes CDR1 SQVTM and CDR2 ANQGSEA. The CDR3 totals 15 residues. With V trimmed by 2 bases and J by 5 bases, 9 bases remained unmatched. Written as DNA, the CDR3 is TGCAGCGTTGAAATTCGGGACAGGGCTACGTATGGCTACACCTTC. Encoded protein: CSVEIRDRATYGYTF.

The chain couples TRBV20-1 to TRBJ2-7, with D perhaps TRBD1 (6 bases). The germline CDR1 and CDR2 sequences are DFQATT and SNEGSKA (reference sequence). The CDR3 sequence is 15 residues long. Trimming took off 0 bases at V and 3 bases at J, with 15 bases between the two ends. The CDR3 bases are TGCAGTGCTAGAGATAGGGCAGGGGTTGACTACGAGCAGTACTTC. Translating it yields CSARDRAGVDYEQYF.

This clonotype was counted once. The chain recombines TRBV10-3 with TRBJ2-5, with 7 positions matching TRBD1. V gave up 8 bases and J gave up 0 bases; unmatched junction bases: 12. Germline CDR1 is ENHRY and CDR2 is SYGVKD. The CDR3 extends over 16 amino acids. The DNA for the CDR3 is TGTGCCATCGAGGGGTGGGCAGGGGGTTACCAAGAGACCCAGTACTTC. Residues: CAIEGWAGGYQETQYF.

This chain uses TRBV6-6 with TRBJ1-6, with 11 bases aligning to TRBD1. The CDR3 has 16 amino acids. The V gene's germline CDR1 is MNHNY and CDR2 SVGAGI (reference sequence). The ends lost 6 bases at V and 10 bases at J; junction bases unmatched: 11. The CDR3 coding sequence is TGTGCCAGCAGAATTTCTCTTGGGACAGGGGGATCACCCCTCCACTTT. The encoded protein is CASRISLGTGGSPLHF.

This rearrangement joins TRBV5-6 to TRBJ2-5, with TRBD1 identical over 8 bases. In germline, CDR1 is SGHDT, CDR2 YYEEEE. This CDR3 is built from 16 residues. The V and J ends lost 0 bases and 4 bases, in that order; junction bases with no gene match: 8. CDR3 DNA sequence: TGTGCCAGCAGCTTGGTGGGCAGGGGGCCGGCAGAGACCCAGTACTTC. This encodes CASSLVGRGPAETQYF.

This clonotype was counted only a few times. This chain joins TRBV6-1 and TRBJ2-7; D gene unclear. V gave up 4 bases and J gave up 6 bases, with 10 bases separating them. The CDR3 length is 12 residues. Germline-derived CDR1 and CDR2 are MNHNS and SASEGT. CDR3 in DNA: TGTGCCAGCAGTGTCTTAGGTCGCGAGCAGTACTTC. Protein product: CASSVLGREQYF.

This clonotype has a count of ten or more. The V gene is TRBV7-2, the J gene TRBJ2-3; TRBD1 might be the D (6 bases). The V and J ends lost 4 bases and 5 bases respectively, with 13 bases between them. This CDR3 spans 14 amino acids. The V gene's germline CDR1 is SGHTA and CDR2 FQGNSA. As DNA, the CDR3 is TGTGCCAGCAGCTCTAGCACACAGGGAGATACGCAGTATTTT. Protein sequence: CASSSSTQGDTQYF.

The rearrangement links TRBV6-1 to TRBJ1-5; TRBD1 is a possible D gene (5 bases). The CDR3 loop spans 18 amino acids. From germline, CDR1 is MNHNS and CDR2 SASEGT. Deletions cut 7 bases from V and 5 bases from J, with 27 bases between. In nucleotides, the CDR3 is TGTGCCAGCACCACCGTATGGGGGGGGGGAATAGACGATCAGCCCCAGCATTTT. Its translation: CASTTVWGGGIDDQPQHF.

This clonotype was found many times. The chain joins TRBV7-9 to TRBJ1-2; TRBD1 agrees at 11 bases. Germline CDR1 reads SEHNR; CDR2 reads FQNEAQ (reference sequence). This CDR3 spans 18 amino acids. Germline trimming cut 0 bases from V and 2 bases from J; bases unmatched to any gene: 8. CDR3 protein: CASSLAGTGGPGNYGYTF. The CDR3 DNA sequence: TGTGCCAGCAGCTTAGCCGGGACAGGGGGACCAGGGAACTATGGCTACACCTTC. Looking up the rest from reference TRBV7-9 and TRBJ1-2 gives the full variable domain: DTGVSQNPRHKITKRGQNVTFRCDPISEHNRLYWYRQTLGQGPEFLTYFQNEAQLEKSRLLSDRFSAERPKGSFSTLEIQRTEQGDSAMYLCASSLAGTGGPGNYGYTFGSGTRLTVV.

The table lists this clonotype with a few counts. The J gene is TRBJ2-2, the V gene TRBV4-2, with 15 bases lining up with TRBD2. The CDR3 totals 17 residues. V shed 4 bases and J 7 bases; nucleotides not matched to a gene: 7. Germline CDR1 and CDR2: LGHNA and YNFKEQ. CDR3 in DNA: TGTGCCAGCAGCCTTTGGACTAGCGGGGGGGACGGCGGGGAGCTGTTTTTT. Its translation is CASSLWTSGGDGGELFF.

V is TRBV27 and J is TRBJ1-2; possibly TRBD1 for D (6 bases). Germline V gene data show CDR1 as MNHEY and CDR2 as SMNVEV (reference sequence). Trimming removed 4 bases from V and 4 bases from J, with 19 bases in between. The CDR3 runs to 16 residues. CDR3 sequence (DNA): TGTGCCAGCAGTTCCAACCTACAGGGAGGAATCTATGGCTACACCTTC. Translating gives CASSSNLQGGIYGYTF.

The chain carries TRBV4-3 and TRBJ1-5, with no clear D. The CDR3 loop spans 15 amino acids. From germline, CDR1 is LGHNA and CDR2 YSLEER. The V end lost 4 bases, the J end lost 7 bases, and 17 bases lay between the germline ends. The CDR3 loop is CASSPNGKDGQPQHF. CDR3 in DNA: TGCGCCAGCAGCCCAAACGGCAAGGATGGGCAGCCCCAGCATTTT.

This clonotype appeared a few times. The chain employs TRBV7-2 and TRBJ2-3; D tentatively reads TRBD1 or TRBD2 (5 bases each). Looked up from germline, CDR1 is SGHTA and CDR2 is FQGNSA. Between the trimmed V and J ends, which lost 5 bases and 2 bases, there was a span of 14 bases. The CDR3 is made up of 15 amino acids. The CDR3: CASSPGTATTDTQYF. The CDR3 DNA follows: TGTGCCAGCAGCCCAGGGACGGCTACCACAGATACGCAGTATTTT. Looking up the rest from reference TRBV7-2 and TRBJ2-3 gives the full variable domain: GAGVSQSPSNKVTEKGKDVELRCDPISGHTALYWYRQSLGQGLEFLIYFQGNSAPDKSGLPSDRFSAERTGGSVSTLTIQRTQQEDSAVYLCASSPGTATTDTQYFGPGTRLTVL.

This clonotype was observed at least ten times. This chain connects TRBV28 to TRBJ1-5, with no clear D. Trimming cost V 6 bases and J 7 bases, with 16 bases left between them. The CDR3 contains 14 residues. Per germline, CDR1 MDHEN and CDR2 SYDVKM. The CDR3 spells CASSIKGFRQPQHF. DNA of the CDR3: TGTGCCAGCAGCATAAAGGGCTTCAGACAGCCCCAGCATTTT. The full variable domain, with the rest looked up from reference TRBV28 and TRBJ1-5, is DVKVTQSSRYLVKRTGEKVFLECVQDMDHENMFWYRQDPGLGLRLIYFSYDVKMKEKGDIPEGYSVSREKKERFSLILESASTNQTSMYLCASSIKGFRQPQHFGDGTRLSIL.

The genes are TRBV10-3 and TRBJ2-5, with 7 bases fitting TRBD2. The CDR3 extends over 15 amino acids. Germline V gene lookup returns CDR1 ENHRY and CDR2 SYGVKD. With 10 bases clipped from V and 1 base from J, the junction kept 12 bases outside the gene matches. The CDR3 spells CATRSGAVTQETQYF. CDR3 nucleotide sequence: TGTGCCACCAGAAGCGGGGCAGTCACCCAAGAGACCCAGTACTTC.

This chain joins TRBV6-9 and TRBJ1-2, with TRBD1 matching 10 bases. The germline CDR1 and CDR2 sequences are MNHGY and SVAAGI. The V gene end was trimmed by 5 bases and the J gene end by 1 base; junction bases not matched to a gene: 7. The CDR3 totals 16 residues. The CDR3, as DNA: TGTGCCAGCAGTCAAGGACAGGGGGAGATTAACTATGGCTACACCTTC. It specifies CASSQGQGEINYGYTF.

The rearrangement joins TRBV6-2 or TRBV6-3 to TRBJ2-1; TRBD2 agrees at 14 bases. CDR1 is MNHEY and CDR2 is SVGEGT in the germline V gene. This CDR3 contains 15 residues. V shed 5 bases, J shed 8 bases, and the junction held 5 bases outside the gene matches. CDR3 in amino acids: CASSEGTSGGYEQFF. CDR3 nucleotide sequence: TGTGCCAGCAGTGAAGGGACTAGCGGGGGCTATGAGCAGTTCTTC.

V and J are TRBV7-2 and TRBJ2-2; 9 positions agree with TRBD1. There are 17 residues in the CDR3. Germline trimming cut 5 bases from V and 6 bases from J; bases unmatched to any gene: 13. CDR1 is SGHTA and CDR2 is FQGNSA in the germline V gene. CDR3 DNA sequence: TGTGCCAGCAGCCTTACGACCCAGACAGGGGGAGCCGGGGAGCTGTTTTTT. Protein: CASSLTTQTGGAGELFF.

This clonotype has ten or more counts. The chain couples TRBV7-2 to TRBJ2-3, with D possibly TRBD2 on 6 matching bases. Germline loops: CDR1 SGHTA, CDR2 FQGNSA. V dropped 3 bases and J dropped 0 bases, with 10 bases sitting between them. There are 15 residues in the CDR3. In DNA, the CDR3 is TGTGCCAGCAGCTTTCGGGGGAGGAGCACAGATACGCAGTATTTT. Amino acids: CASSFRGRSTDTQYF. The whole variable domain, filled in from reference TRBV7-2 and TRBJ2-3, reads GAGVSQSPSNKVTEKGKDVELRCDPISGHTALYWYRQSLGQGLEFLIYFQGNSAPDKSGLPSDRFSAERTGGSVSTLTIQRTQQEDSAVYLCASSFRGRSTDTQYFGPGTRLTVL.

The chain combines TRBV27 with TRBJ1-4; TRBD1 aligns across 7 bases. This CDR3 is 17 amino acids long. From germline, CDR1 is MNHEY and CDR2 SMNVEV (reference sequence). Germline trimming cut 2 bases from V and 3 bases from J; bases unmatched to any gene: 9. This CDR3 is CASSLTLKTGPNEKLFF. The CDR3 DNA is TGTGCCAGCAGTTTAACCCTCAAGACAGGGCCTAATGAAAAACTGTTTTTT.